This record looks at one TCR beta chain sequence and its context. The data were produced by immunoSEQ multiplex PCR, yet TCRdb's version contains in-frame clones alone and is incomplete. The data hold millions of clones, with 90% to 95% observed a single time. The CDR3 is 14 amino acids. Germline CDR1 is MNHEY and CDR2 is SVGAGI. V was clipped by 6 bases and J by 6 bases; unmatched bases: 6. The sample originates from a study of shared clonotypes between healthy human individuals. Into CD45RA+ naive and CD45RA-negative memory subsets, the CD4+ cells were split. The chain uses TRBV6-5 and TRBJ2-2; 8 bases fit TRBD1. This clonotype was obtained from a man aged 18 to 30 in good health. The sample consisted of naive CD4+ T cells sorted from blood. The subset denotes: CD45RA+ positively selected. The CDR3 reads CASSRQGNSGELFF. The CDR3 DNA is TGTGCCAGCAGCCGACAGGGGAATTCCGGGGAGCTGTTTTTT.